This passage covers 2 T cell receptor beta chains from one sample sequenced in a study of OX40 agonist ivuxolimab in advanced cancers. Assay: immunoSEQ multiplex PCR; the TCRdb copy retains only in-frame clones and omits some. The table records about 94,000 clones, 80% to 90% of them present only once. This specimen was CD4+ or CD8+ T cells sorted from blood, taken in a trial of the OX40 agonist ivuxolimab. Receptors originate from an adult with an advanced solid tumor such as melanoma, head and neck, liver or kidney cancer.

The CDR3 bases are TGTGCCAGCATGTTGGGGAAGGAGCAGTACTTC. Translated: CASMLGKEQYF. The chain has TRBV7-9 and TRBJ2-7; the D is unclear. The CDR3 has 11 residues. V was clipped by 7 bases and J by 7 bases, with 11 bases between them. The germline V gene has CDR1 SEHNR and CDR2 FQNEAQ (reference sequence).

V and J are TRBV7-2 and TRBJ2-7; a possible D gene is TRBD2 (6 bases). This CDR3 region has 15 residues. CDR1 and CDR2 from the germline V gene are SGHTA and FQGNSA. Trimming removed 5 bases from V and 4 bases from J, with 18 bases in between. CDR3 DNA: TGTGCCAGCAGCCCCCCCGGACTAATCGTGTACGAGCAGTACTTC. Translated: CASSPPGLIVYEQYF.